Listed below are T cell receptor beta chains from one sample, sequenced in a study of cytomegalovirus exposure and HLA in healthy donors. TCRdb's table, derived via immunoSEQ multiplex PCR, lists solely in-frame clones and lacks some. The table records approximately 110,000 clones, approximately 79% of them present only once. Sequencing was carried out using PBMCs. Receptors originate from a young man in good health and CMV-seropositive. CDR3s include the opening cysteine and the closing phenylalanine or tryptophan. D genes are given only for firm matches. Size is stated for part of the rows, as once, few or many counts, or as a class when the clone is expanded.

clone size	V gene	J gene	D gene	CDR3 DNA	CDR3 protein
-	TRBV6-5	TRBJ1-5	TRBD1	TGTGCCAGCAGCTCCCGACAGGGGAGTAATCAGCCCCAGCATTTT	CASSSRQGSNQPQHF
-	TRBV5-4	TRBJ2-5	TRBD2	TGTGCCAGCAGCTCCCCCTTAGCGGGGCAAGAGACCCAGTACTTC	CASSSPLAGQETQYF
-	TRBV11-1	TRBJ1-4	-	TGTGCCAGCAGCTTACAGGGGCCGGGGAAACTGTTTTTT	CASSLQGPGKLFF
-	TRBV18	TRBJ1-1	-	TGTGCCAGCTCCCAACGCGGGAATGAAGCTTTCTTT	CASSQRGNEAFF
-	TRBV30	TRBJ1-5	-	TGTGCCTGGAGTGAAGGGGATAGCAATCAGCCCCAGCATTTT	CAWSEGDSNQPQHF
-	TRBV7-2	TRBJ1-2	TRBD1	TGTGCCAGCAGCTTTGGGGACAGTAACTATGGCTACACCTTC	CASSFGDSNYGYTF
once	TRBV5-4	TRBJ2-3	TRBD2	TGTGCCAGCTGGCTAGCGGGGGGGAGAGATACGCAGTATTTT	CASWLAGGRDTQYF
-	TRBV5-1	TRBJ1-6	TRBD1	TGCGCCAGCAGCCGTACAGGGGAATTATCACCCCTCCACTTT	CASSRTGELSPLHF
few	TRBV6-5	TRBJ1-6	-	TGTGCCAGCAGGGTCCGGCAGGGCCATAATTCACCCCTCCACTTT	CASRVRQGHNSPLHF
-	TRBV7-2	TRBJ2-1	TRBD2	TGTGCCAGCAGCTTAGGGTTAGGCGGGGGGGCTAAAGATGAGCAGTTCTTC	CASSLGLGGGAKDEQFF
-	TRBV4-3	TRBJ1-5	TRBD1	TGCGCCAGCAGCCAAGATATGGGGGGACAGGGCCAGCCCCAGCATTTT	CASSQDMGGQGQPQHF
-	TRBV7-8	TRBJ1-1	-	TGTGCCAGCAGCTTAGGGCAGGGGAACACTGAAGCTTTCTTT	CASSLGQGNTEAFF
-	TRBV7-2	TRBJ2-3	-	TGTGCCAGCAGCTTAGGGGGGCCCGTCACAGATACGCAGTATTTT	CASSLGGPVTDTQYF
-	TRBV5-1	TRBJ1-2	-	TGCGCCAGCAGCTTGGCGCTGGGCTCTAACTATGGCTACACCTTC	CASSLALGSNYGYTF
-	TRBV9	TRBJ1-5	TRBD1	TGTGCCAGCAGCACCGGGACAGGGATAAATCAGCCCCAGCATTTT	CASSTGTGINQPQHF
-	TRBV4-2	TRBJ2-1	TRBD2	TGTGCCAGCAGCCAAGAGGGACTAGCGGGGGCCCTCTCCTACAATGAGCAGTTCTTC	CASSQEGLAGALSYNEQFF
-	TRBV7-2	TRBJ2-3	TRBD2	TGTGCCAGCAGCGTGGGACTAGCTACAGATACGCAGTATTTT	CASSVGLATDTQYF
-	TRBV6-1	TRBJ1-2	TRBD1	TGTGCCAGCACCTGGGACAGGGGGGGCTACACCTTC	CASTWDRGGYTF
-	TRBV5-4	TRBJ2-5	TRBD2	TGTGCCAGCAGCTCCTCTAGCGGGGGGGCCAAAGAGACCCAGTACTTC	CASSSSSGGAKETQYF
-	TRBV29-1	TRBJ1-5	TRBD1	TGCAGCGCTACCTCAGGGGGCCAGCCCCAGCATTTT	CSATSGGQPQHF
-	TRBV5-4	TRBJ1-2	TRBD1	TGTGCCAGCAGACCGGACAGGACCTTCTATGGCTACACCTTC	CASRPDRTFYGYTF
once	TRBV5-1	TRBJ2-7	-	TGCGCCAGCAGCTTGGGGAACACCGGGGGCTCCTACGAGCAGTACTTC	CASSLGNTGGSYEQYF
-	TRBV2	TRBJ2-2	TRBD2	TGTGCCAGCAGTGGCACTAGCGGGGGTCTGAACACCGGGGAGCTGTTTTTT	CASSGTSGGLNTGELFF
few	TRBV19	TRBJ1-5	-	TGTGCCACCACGTGGAGGGTCAATCAGCCCCAGCATTTT	CATTWRVNQPQHF
-	TRBV6-1	TRBJ2-5	TRBD2	TGTGCCAGCAGTGGCGAGCGGGGGGGCCTGTTAGAGACCCAGTACTTC	CASSGERGGLLETQYF
-	TRBV28	TRBJ1-1	-	TGTGCCAGCAGTTTACCGACATTGAACACTGAAGCTTTCTTT	CASSLPTLNTEAFF
-	TRBV7-8	TRBJ2-7	-	TGTGCCAGCAGCGCGACCCCCAGGCAGGCTTCGAATTCCTACGAGCAGTACTTC	CASSATPRQASNSYEQYF
once	TRBV4-3	TRBJ1-1	-	TGCGCCAGCAGCCCGGGTGGGGGTCCCGGGGGCACTGAAGCTTTCTTT	CASSPGGGPGGTEAFF
-	TRBV18	TRBJ2-5	TRBD1	TGTGCCAGCTCACGACGACAGGGCGACCAAGAGACCCAGTACTTC	CASSRRQGDQETQYF
-	TRBV4-2	TRBJ1-3	-	TGTGCCAGCAGCCAAGAGGCAGGGGCTGGAAACACCATATATTTT	CASSQEAGAGNTIYF
-	TRBV9	TRBJ2-1	TRBD1	TGTGCCAGCAGCGCCTTGACAGGGGACCCCTACAATGAGCAGTTCTTC	CASSALTGDPYNEQFF
-	TRBV19	TRBJ1-1	-	TGTGCCAGTAGTGGAACGTACAGGGTCGGCACTGAAGCTTTCTTT	CASSGTYRVGTEAFF
-	TRBV25-1	TRBJ1-2	TRBD1	TGTGCCCCCAATGGACAGGCCGGCACTAACTATGGCTACACCTTC	CAPNGQAGTNYGYTF
-	TRBV6-5	TRBJ1-2	TRBD1	TGTGCCAGCAGTTCCTGGACAGGGACCAACTATGGCTACACCTTC	CASSSWTGTNYGYTF
-	TRBV27	TRBJ1-2	TRBD1	TGTGCCAGCAGTTTTAAGGGGGCGGGCTATGGCTACACCTTC	CASSFKGAGYGYTF
-	TRBV4-3	TRBJ2-1	TRBD2	TGCGCCAGCAGCCAAGTGGTCGGCGGGGGGAGCGGCAATGAGCAGTTCTTC	CASSQVVGGGSGNEQFF
-	TRBV19	TRBJ1-2	TRBD1	TGTGCCAGTAGTACTACCGGGACAGGGTCATATGGCTACACCTTC	CASSTTGTGSYGYTF
-	TRBV5-1	TRBJ1-2	-	TGCGCCAGCGAGGGAGCCCGCGGCTACACCTTC	CASEGARGYTF
-	TRBV15	TRBJ2-1	TRBD2	TGTGCCACCAGCAGGGGGGGGAACTCCTACAATGAGCAGTTCTTC	CATSRGGNSYNEQFF
-	TRBV5-4	TRBJ2-1	TRBD2	TGTGCCAGCAGTTCTAGCGGGGGGCGCCCGAGGGAGCAGTTCTTC	CASSSSGGRPREQFF
-	TRBV7-3	TRBJ2-3	-	TGTGCCAGCAGCTTAGAGTATCGCTCAGATACGCAGTATTTT	CASSLEYRSDTQYF
-	TRBV9	TRBJ2-3	TRBD2	TGTGCCAGCAGCCCGCGGACGACTAGCGGGGAAACAGATACGCAGTATTTT	CASSPRTTSGETDTQYF
-	TRBV6-1	TRBJ2-3	-	TGTGCCAGCAGTAGGACAGTCACAGATACGCAGTATTTT	CASSRTVTDTQYF
-	TRBV2	TRBJ1-1	TRBD1	TGTGCCAGCAGCGCCGGGACAGGGGTGAACACTGAAGCTTTCTTT	CASSAGTGVNTEAFF
-	TRBV7-9	TRBJ1-1	-	TGTGCCAGCACGCCAGGTCGGAACACTGAAGCTTTCTTT	CASTPGRNTEAFF
few	TRBV4-1	TRBJ2-2	-	TGCGCCAGCAGCCCCTTAACCGGGGAGCTGTTTTTT	CASSPLTGELFF
-	TRBV11-3	TRBJ2-7	-	TGTGCCAGCAGCTTAGGAGGGGGACAAACCTACGAGCAGTACTTC	CASSLGGGQTYEQYF
-	TRBV6-1	TRBJ1-4	-	TGTGCCAGCAGTGAACAGACTAATGAAAAACTGTTTTTT	CASSEQTNEKLFF
-	TRBV6-1	TRBJ2-7	TRBD2	TGTGCCAGCAGTGAACAGCGGGGGGACTACGAGCAGTACTTC	CASSEQRGDYEQYF